This entry features one TCR beta chain sequence. The sample is drawn from a study of blood T cell repertoires in COVID-19. Study summary: Samples representing acute and convalescent COVID-19 were sourced from the United States, Italy and Spain. PBMCs, B-cell-depleted T cells, or T cells provided the cDNA or gDNA that made up the material.

The table came from immunoSEQ multiplex PCR; TCRdb's copy has only in-frame clones and leaves some out. This table holds under 100,000 clones, 87% found once. This CDR3 is 11 amino acids long. V was trimmed by 6 bases and J by 3 bases, leaving 5 bases between them. The germline gives CDR1 MNHEY, CDR2 SVGAGI. This rearrangement joins TRBV6-5 to TRBJ1-1, with D unclear. The sample comprised peripheral blood. This receptor was obtained from a male donor with acute or convalescent COVID-19. The CDR3: CASSRDTEAFF. CDR3 DNA: TGTGCCAGCAGCCGAGACACTGAAGCTTTCTTT.